A selection of T cell receptor beta chains follows, all from one sample in a study of cytomegalovirus exposure and HLA in healthy donors. Sequencing was performed with immunoSEQ multiplex PCR; in TCRdb, only in-frame clones are kept and a portion is missing. The table records approximately 220,000 clones, over 80% of them present only once. The sequenced material came from PBMCs. These receptor sequences come from a boy younger than 10 in good health and CMV-seronegative. Each CDR3 is given with its conserved first and last residue. Fields, in order: clone size, J gene, V gene, D gene, CDR3 DNA, CDR3 protein. The D gene is left open where the match is weak. Clone size appears in some rows only: once, few, many, or a class for an expanded clone.

clone_size: -; j_call: TRBJ2-7; v_call: TRBV9; d_call: TRBD1; cdr3_nt: TGTGCCAGCAGCCCATGGGGACAGAGCTCCTACGAGCAGTACTTC; cdr3_aa: CASSPWGQSSYEQYF
clone_size: -; j_call: TRBJ2-1; v_call: TRBV5-4; d_call: TRBD2; cdr3_nt: TGTGCCAGCAGCCCAATAGCGGGAGGGGATGAGCAGTTCTTC; cdr3_aa: CASSPIAGGDEQFF
clone_size: few; j_call: TRBJ2-1; v_call: TRBV4-1; d_call: TRBD2; cdr3_nt: TGCGCCAGCAGCCAAGGGACTAGCGGGAGTGATGAGCAGTTCTTC; cdr3_aa: CASSQGTSGSDEQFF
clone_size: -; j_call: TRBJ2-1; v_call: TRBV6-5; d_call: TRBD1; cdr3_nt: TGTGCCAGCAGATACCGGGACAGGGCGTTTGTTGAGCAGTTCTTC; cdr3_aa: CASRYRDRAFVEQFF
clone_size: -; j_call: TRBJ2-2; v_call: TRBV18; d_call: -; cdr3_nt: TGTGCCAGCTCCTCCGCACTAGAGCCCCTTCCCGGGGAGCTGTTTTTT; cdr3_aa: CASSSALEPLPGELFF
clone_size: -; j_call: TRBJ1-1; v_call: TRBV11-2; d_call: TRBD1; cdr3_nt: TGTGCCAGCAACTCAGGGACAGGGCTAGGTCGGGTCACTGAAGCTTTCTTT; cdr3_aa: CASNSGTGLGRVTEAFF
clone_size: -; j_call: TRBJ2-1; v_call: TRBV19; d_call: TRBD2; cdr3_nt: TGTGCCAGTAGTCCGACTAGCGGGTCGGACTCCTACAATGAGCAGTTCTTC; cdr3_aa: CASSPTSGSDSYNEQFF
clone_size: -; j_call: TRBJ1-5; v_call: TRBV7-9; d_call: TRBD1; cdr3_nt: TGTGCCAGCAGCTCGCAGTTTCCAGGGGGCCATCAGCCCCAGCATTTT; cdr3_aa: CASSSQFPGGHQPQHF
clone_size: -; j_call: TRBJ1-2; v_call: TRBV5-4; d_call: -; cdr3_nt: TGTGCCAGCAGCCCCGGGGAGCCAGTTTTCTATGGCTACACCTTC; cdr3_aa: CASSPGEPVFYGYTF
clone_size: -; j_call: TRBJ2-5; v_call: TRBV19; d_call: -; cdr3_nt: TGTGCCAGTAGTATGTCAGGGATCGAGACCCAGTACTTC; cdr3_aa: CASSMSGIETQYF
clone_size: -; j_call: TRBJ1-3; v_call: TRBV6-1; d_call: -; cdr3_nt: TGTGCCAGCAGTGAAGGGCCAGGGAAGGCTGGAAACACCATATATTTT; cdr3_aa: CASSEGPGKAGNTIYF
clone_size: few; j_call: TRBJ1-1; v_call: TRBV12-2; d_call: -; cdr3_nt: TGTGCAAGTCGCTCCGGACCCCGGGACAGGGAGCTCACTGAAGCTTTCTTT; cdr3_aa: CASRSGPRDRELTEAFF
clone_size: -; j_call: TRBJ2-1; v_call: TRBV7-6; d_call: TRBD2; cdr3_nt: TGTGCCAGCAGCGTAGAGAGGATAACGACTAGCGGGAGAATGGATGAGCAGTTCTTC; cdr3_aa: CASSVERITTSGRMDEQFF
clone_size: once; j_call: TRBJ1-2; v_call: TRBV5-1; d_call: TRBD1; cdr3_nt: TGCGCCAGCAGCTTGGAGGCGACAGGGTCGTTCGGCTACACCTTC; cdr3_aa: CASSLEATGSFGYTF
clone_size: -; j_call: TRBJ1-5; v_call: TRBV19; d_call: -; cdr3_nt: TGTGCCAGTAGTCCCGGGACTGGGGATCAGCCCCAGCATTTT; cdr3_aa: CASSPGTGDQPQHF
clone_size: -; j_call: TRBJ2-1; v_call: TRBV19; d_call: -; cdr3_nt: TGTGCCAGTAGTATTACCGCAGGGGCCAATGAGCAGTTCTTC; cdr3_aa: CASSITAGANEQFF
clone_size: -; j_call: TRBJ2-3; v_call: TRBV2; d_call: -; cdr3_nt: TGTGCCAGTACCCGGTCCCGTACAGATACGCAGTATTTT; cdr3_aa: CASTRSRTDTQYF
clone_size: -; j_call: TRBJ2-1; v_call: TRBV19; d_call: TRBD1; cdr3_nt: TGTGCCAGTAGTATCCTGGGACAGGGGACCAACAATGAGCAGTTCTTC; cdr3_aa: CASSILGQGTNNEQFF
clone_size: -; j_call: TRBJ1-1; v_call: TRBV12-5; d_call: -; cdr3_nt: TGTGCTAGTGGTTTGCGAGTTTCTTCAGCGGCTTTCTTT; cdr3_aa: CASGLRVSSAAFF
clone_size: -; j_call: TRBJ1-5; v_call: TRBV18; d_call: -; cdr3_nt: TGTGCCAGCTCACCACCCGGCGGGAGCAATCAGCCCCAGCATTTT; cdr3_aa: CASSPPGGSNQPQHF
clone_size: few; j_call: TRBJ1-1; v_call: TRBV2; d_call: TRBD1; cdr3_nt: TGTGCCAGCAGTGGGAACAGGGGTGGGTTAATGTTGGCTGAAGCTTTCTTT; cdr3_aa: CASSGNRGGLMLAEAFF
clone_size: few; j_call: TRBJ1-6; v_call: TRBV6-5; d_call: -; cdr3_nt: TGTGCCAGCAGTTTACAGGAGAATAATTCACCCCTCCACTTT; cdr3_aa: CASSLQENNSPLHF
clone_size: once; j_call: TRBJ2-7; v_call: TRBV9; d_call: -; cdr3_nt: TGTGCCAGCAGCGTAGAGGGGACTGGGGTCTACGAGCAGTACTTC; cdr3_aa: CASSVEGTGVYEQYF
clone_size: few; j_call: TRBJ1-5; v_call: TRBV18; d_call: -; cdr3_nt: TGTGCCAGCTCACCTACAGAAAATAGCAATCAGCCCCAGCATTTT; cdr3_aa: CASSPTENSNQPQHF
clone_size: -; j_call: TRBJ2-3; v_call: TRBV27; d_call: TRBD2; cdr3_nt: TGTGCCAGCAGAATCGGACTAGCTCTTTCCGCAGATACGCAGTATTTT; cdr3_aa: CASRIGLALSADTQYF
clone_size: few; j_call: TRBJ2-1; v_call: TRBV6-6; d_call: -; cdr3_nt: TGTGCCAGCAGCCCCGTTATGAATGAGCAGTTCTTC; cdr3_aa: CASSPVMNEQFF
clone_size: -; j_call: TRBJ2-1; v_call: TRBV6-1; d_call: TRBD2; cdr3_nt: TGTGCCAGCAGTGACAGCGGGACTCGGTACAATGAGCAGTTCTTC; cdr3_aa: CASSDSGTRYNEQFF
clone_size: -; j_call: TRBJ2-1; v_call: TRBV7-9; d_call: -; cdr3_nt: TGTGCCAGCAGCACCAAGCTACAGGTTAACTCCTACAATGAGCAGTTCTTC; cdr3_aa: CASSTKLQVNSYNEQFF
clone_size: -; j_call: TRBJ2-1; v_call: TRBV19; d_call: -; cdr3_nt: TGTGCCAGTAACCCCTCAGCGGGTCCCCACAATGAGCAGTTCTTC; cdr3_aa: CASNPSAGPHNEQFF
clone_size: -; j_call: TRBJ2-3; v_call: TRBV7-9; d_call: TRBD2; cdr3_nt: TGTGCCAGCGGTTCGATAACGGGAGGGCCGGGAGATACGCAGTATTTT; cdr3_aa: CASGSITGGPGDTQYF
clone_size: -; j_call: TRBJ2-1; v_call: TRBV5-4; d_call: TRBD2; cdr3_nt: TGTGCCAGCAGCTTGGGACTAGCGGGAGTCTCCTACAATGAGCAGTTCTTC; cdr3_aa: CASSLGLAGVSYNEQFF
clone_size: once; j_call: TRBJ2-1; v_call: TRBV19; d_call: TRBD1; cdr3_nt: TGTGCCAGTAGTATTCGGACAGGGATCAATGAGCAGTTCTTC; cdr3_aa: CASSIRTGINEQFF
clone_size: -; j_call: TRBJ1-1; v_call: TRBV28; d_call: -; cdr3_nt: TGTGCCAGCAGTCCTCCGGGGGGGCAGGGCACTGAAGCTTTCTTT; cdr3_aa: CASSPPGGQGTEAFF
clone_size: -; j_call: TRBJ2-5; v_call: TRBV27; d_call: TRBD1; cdr3_nt: TGTGCCAGCTACTCGACAGGGTATGAGACCCAGTACTTC; cdr3_aa: CASYSTGYETQYF
clone_size: -; j_call: TRBJ1-1; v_call: TRBV30; d_call: -; cdr3_nt: TGTGCCTGGAGGGGGCGGTTTCCTATGAACACTGAAGCTTTCTTT; cdr3_aa: CAWRGRFPMNTEAFF
clone_size: -; j_call: TRBJ2-2; v_call: TRBV15; d_call: -; cdr3_nt: TGTGCCACCAGCAGAGATTGGCAGGGGACCGGGGAGCTGTTTTTT; cdr3_aa: CATSRDWQGTGELFF
clone_size: -; j_call: TRBJ2-1; v_call: TRBV19; d_call: -; cdr3_nt: TGTGCCAGTAGGCCCCAGTCTTACAATGAGCAGTTCTTC; cdr3_aa: CASRPQSYNEQFF